A single sample is the source of the 27 T cell receptor beta chains below, sequenced in a study of T cells of healthy individuals. TCRdb itself ran the 5' RACE reads through MiXCR, one entry per CDR3 protein. The table has about 96,000 distinct CDR3 sequences, roughly a sixth seen once. The receptors come from a human donor in good health.

This chain connects TRBV28 to TRBJ2-2, with 7 bases that match TRBD2. The germline CDR1 and CDR2 sequences are MDHEN and SYDVKM. The CDR3 loop spans 17 amino acids. Germline trimming cut 2 bases from V and 0 bases from J; bases unmatched to any gene: 6. CDR3 amino acids: CASSLLSSGSNTGELFF. The CDR3 region has the DNA TGTGCCAGCAGTTTACTTTCTAGCGGCTCGAACACCGGGGAGCTGTTTTTT. The full variable domain, in which reference TRBV28 and TRBJ2-2 provide the parts outside the CDR3, is DVKVTQSSRYLVKRTGEKVFLECVQDMDHENMFWYRQDPGLGLRLIYFSYDVKMKEKGDIPEGYSVSREKKERFSLILESASTNQTSMYLCASSLLSSGSNTGELFFGEGSRLTVL.

In its sample, this clonotype was seen many times. The rearrangement links TRBV12-3 or TRBV12-4 to TRBJ2-1; tentative D call: TRBD2 (6 bases). The CDR3 contains 14 residues. Trimming removed 5 bases at V and 4 bases at J, with 12 bases between. The CDR3 DNA reads as TGTGCCAGCAGTCCGGGGGAGGTTTACAATGAGCAGTTCTTC. Its translation is CASSPGEVYNEQFF.

This chain links TRBV19 with TRBJ1-5; 8 positions match TRBD1. The germline V gene has CDR1 LNHDA and CDR2 SQIVND (reference sequence). Trimming cost V 6 bases and J 4 bases; bases outside gene matches: 8. This CDR3 is built from 15 residues. In DNA, the CDR3 is TGTGCCAGTAGGACAGGGGACGGGGTTAATCAGCCCCAGCATTTT. Its protein product is CASRTGDGVNQPQHF.

This chain uses TRBV9 with TRBJ2-1, with TRBD2 matching over 9 bases. In germline, CDR1 is SGDLS, CDR2 YYNGEE. The CDR3 totals 15 residues. Germline trimming cut 3 bases from V and 3 bases from J; bases unmatched to any gene: 4. The CDR3 is CASSASGTDYNEQFF. The CDR3 DNA is TGTGCCAGCAGCGCTAGCGGGACGGACTACAATGAGCAGTTCTTC. Looking up the rest from reference TRBV9 and TRBJ2-1 gives the full variable domain: DSGVTQTPKHLITATGQRVTLRCSPRSGDLSVYWYQQSLDQGLQFLIQYYNGEERAKGNILERFSAQQFPDLHSELNLSSLELGDSALYFCASSASGTDYNEQFFGPGTRLTVL.

This clonotype has at least ten counts. V usage is TRBV9 and J usage is TRBJ2-2; perhaps TRBD2 as D (8 bases). CDR1 SGDLS and CDR2 YYNGEE come from the germline V gene. This CDR3 has 17 amino acids. The V and J ends lost 3 bases and 3 bases respectively, with 18 bases between them. The CDR3 DNA reads TGTGCCAGCAGCGAGGGGGCGGGAGGCCTTGACACCGGGGAGCTGTTTTTT. As protein: CASSEGAGGLDTGELFF.

V is TRBV6-5 and J is TRBJ2-1; maybe TRBD2 (5 bases). CDR1 and CDR2 from the germline V gene are MNHEY and SVGAGI. The ends were cut back, 0 bases at V and 3 bases at J, with 12 bases in the middle. The CDR3 has 16 amino acids. The CDR3 DNA reads as TGTGCCAGCAGTTACTCGACCAGCGGATACTACAATGAGCAGTTCTTC. It translates to CASSYSTSGYYNEQFF.

This clonotype was detected a few times. V usage is TRBV28 and J usage is TRBJ2-7; 8 bases fit TRBD1. The germline V gene has CDR1 MDHEN and CDR2 SYDVKM. The CDR3 covers 17 residues. V shed 1 base and J 3 bases; nucleotides not matched to a gene: 11. CDR3: CASSLFVPRTGSYEQYF. Written as DNA, the CDR3 is TGTGCCAGCAGTTTATTTGTACCCCGGACAGGGAGCTACGAGCAGTACTTC.

CDR3 in amino acids: CSARGTEGGETQYF. The CDR3 DNA reads TGCAGTGCTCGTGGGACGGAGGGGGGAGAGACCCAGTACTTC. This chain connects TRBV20-1 to TRBJ2-5; TRBD1 or TRBD2 may be the D gene (6 bases each). V was trimmed by 5 bases and J by 4 bases, leaving 17 bases between them. The CDR3 is 14 amino acids. CDR1 is DFQATT and CDR2 is SNEGSKA in the germline V gene (reference sequence).

In its sample, this clonotype was seen many times. The chain carries TRBV18 and TRBJ1-2, with a possible D match to TRBD1 (5 bases). This CDR3 spans 14 amino acids. Trimming took 2 bases from V and 4 from J, leaving 11 bases between them. Germline values: CDR1 KGHSH, CDR2 LQKENI. The CDR3 DNA reads TGTGCCAGCTCACCAGCAGAGGGGAGCTATGGCTACACCTTC. Protein sequence: CASSPAEGSYGYTF. The whole variable domain, filled in from reference TRBV18 and TRBJ1-2, reads NAGVMQNPRHLVRRRGQEARLRCSPMKGHSHVYWYRQLPEEGLKFMVYLQKENIIDESGMPKERFSAEFPKEGPSILRIQQVVRGDSAAYFCASSPAEGSYGYTFGSGTRLTVV.

The chain carries TRBV4-3 and TRBJ2-1, with TRBD2 matching over 13 bases. V lost 1 base and J lost 3; bases outside the gene matches: 0. The CDR3 sequence is 16 residues long. Per germline, CDR1 LGHNA and CDR2 YSLEER. The CDR3 nucleotides read TGCGCCAGCAGCCAAGGACTAGCGGGGGGCTACAATGAGCAGTTCTTC. Translated, it gives CASSQGLAGGYNEQFF.

The chain combines TRBV6-5 with TRBJ1-1; D call uncertain. V shed 0 bases and J shed 1 base, with 9 bases lying between them. Germline loops: CDR1 MNHEY, CDR2 SVGAGI. This CDR3 is 15 amino acids long. The CDR3 protein is CASSYSKGPNTEAFF. DNA for the CDR3: TGTGCCAGCAGTTACTCGAAGGGCCCGAACACTGAAGCTTTCTTT.

This rearrangement joins TRBV5-1 to TRBJ2-3; 7 bases agree with TRBD2. CDR3 size: 16 residues. Germline CDR1 is SGHRS and CDR2 is YFSETQ. V lost 3 bases and J lost 2; bases outside the gene matches: 9. In DNA, the CDR3 is TGCGCCAGCAGCTCCGACCCAAGCGGGGTCACAGATACGCAGTATTTT. The encoded protein is CASSSDPSGVTDTQYF.

This clonotype was counted at least ten times. V and J are TRBV10-3 and TRBJ1-1, with a weak D call TRBD1 (5 bases). CDR3 length equals 17 residues. V lost 0 bases to trimming and J lost 1 base, with 15 bases between them. Germline V lookup: CDR1 ENHRY, CDR2 SYGVKD. Here the CDR3 reads CAISESGGWDSNTEAFF. In DNA, the CDR3 is TGTGCCATCAGTGAGTCTGGGGGGTGGGACTCGAACACTGAAGCTTTCTTT.

This clonotype has at least ten counts. V and J are TRBV5-5 and TRBJ2-7, with D perhaps matching TRBD2 (7 bases). The ends were cut back, 0 bases at V and 0 bases at J, with 10 bases in the middle. Germline-derived CDR1 and CDR2 are SGHKS and YYEKEE (reference sequence). The CDR3 runs to 15 residues. The CDR3: CASSLEGGSSYEQYF. The CDR3 coding sequence is TGTGCCAGCAGCTTGGAGGGGGGGAGCTCCTACGAGCAGTACTTC.

The chain combines TRBV5-1 with TRBJ2-5; D might be TRBD1 (5 bases). Trimming shortened V by 8 bases and J by 2 bases, and 13 bases separated the two germline ends. CDR1 is SGHRS and CDR2 is YFSETQ in the germline V gene. The CDR3 length is 13 residues. The CDR3 bases are TGCGCCAGTTCCCGACAGTATCAAGAGACCCAGTACTTC. Translation gives CASSRQYQETQYF. Full variable domain (missing parts from reference TRBV5-1 and TRBJ2-5): KAGVTQTPRYLIKTRGQQVTLSCSPISGHRSVSWYQQTPGQGLQFLFEYFSETQRNKGNFPGRFSGRQFSNSRSEMNVSTLELGDSALYLCASSRQYQETQYFGPGTRLLVL.

This chain connects TRBV12-3 or TRBV12-4 to TRBJ1-4; weak D call: TRBD1 (5 bases). This CDR3 is built from 13 residues. V dropped 7 bases and J dropped 7 bases, with 13 bases sitting between them. CDR3: CASNPGVGEKLFF. The CDR3 region has the DNA TGTGCCAGCAATCCGGGGGTGGGTGAAAAACTGTTTTTT.

This chain joins TRBV6-2 or TRBV6-3 and TRBJ2-1; D remains ambiguous. Trimming cost V 6 bases and J 7 bases, with 7 bases left between them. The germline CDR1 and CDR2 sequences are MNHEY and SVGEGT. This CDR3 contains 11 residues. The CDR3 sequence is CASRLLNEQFF. The CDR3 DNA reads as TGTGCCAGCAGACTATTGAATGAGCAGTTCTTC.

The chain recombines TRBV4-2 with TRBJ2-7; D is unresolved. V was cut by 2 bases and J by 4 bases, with 21 bases left in between. The CDR3 extends over 17 amino acids. Germline CDR1 is LGHNA and CDR2 is YNFKEQ. CDR3 DNA sequence: TGTGCCAGCAGCCAAAAAAGAGTGCTACGATACGAGTACGAGCAGTACTTC. It encodes CASSQKRVLRYEYEQYF.

The rearrangement joins TRBV11-2 to TRBJ1-1; TRBD1 agrees at 7 bases. CDR1 SGHAT and CDR2 FQNNGV come from the germline V gene. V trimming: 5 bases; J trimming: 1 base; junction bases outside the gene matches: 7. The CDR3 totals 15 residues. The DNA of the CDR3 is TGTGCCAGCAGCCCCTGGACAGGTCGGAACACTGAAGCTTTCTTT. Translated: CASSPWTGRNTEAFF.

This clonotype was detected a few times. The chain links TRBV4-3 to TRBJ1-1, with D perhaps TRBD1 (6 bases). The germline V and J ends were trimmed by 6 bases and 5 bases, with 16 bases remaining between them. Germline loops: CDR1 LGHNA, CDR2 YSLEER. This CDR3 comprises 14 residues. The CDR3 DNA sequence: TGCGCCAGCAGAGAAACAGGGTATAGAACTGAAGCTTTCTTT. Encoded protein: CASRETGYRTEAFF.

The chain employs TRBV4-3 and TRBJ1-2; 7 bases line up with TRBD1. Per the germline V gene, CDR1 is LGHNA and CDR2 is YSLEER. The junction had 13 bases not matched to a gene; V was cut back by 1 base and J by 8 bases. The CDR3 consists of 16 residues. DNA of the CDR3: TGCGCCAGCAGCCAAGGGCTTAATGACAGGGTCAGGGGCTACACCTTC. Amino acids: CASSQGLNDRVRGYTF.

The chain has TRBV7-2 and TRBJ2-1; 10 bases fit TRBD2. Germline V gene lookup returns CDR1 SGHTA and CDR2 FQGNSA. The J segment lost 6 bases and the V segment lost 7 bases, leaving 9 bases of the junction unmatched. The CDR3 length is 15 residues. In nucleotides, the CDR3 is TGTGCCAGCATCGATCAGGCTAGCGGGAGCAATGAGCAGTTCTTC. This codes for CASIDQASGSNEQFF. The variable domain in full, with the rest retrieved from reference TRBV7-2 and TRBJ2-1, is GAGVSQSPSNKVTEKGKDVELRCDPISGHTALYWYRQSLGQGLEFLIYFQGNSAPDKSGLPSDRFSAERTGGSVSTLTIQRTQQEDSAVYLCASIDQASGSNEQFFGPGTRLTVL.

This clonotype showed up many times. This sequence joins TRBV5-1 and TRBJ1-1; D unclear. The CDR3 is 13 amino acids. The V end lost 4 bases, the J end lost 11 bases, and 18 bases lay between the germline ends. Per germline, CDR1 SGHRS and CDR2 YFSETQ. CDR3 protein: CASSLNWARKAFF. DNA of the CDR3: TGCGCCAGCAGCCTCAACTGGGCACGCAAGGCTTTCTTT.

The CDR3 DNA is TGCAGTGCTAGGGTCGGGACCAACACCGGGGAGCTGTTTTTT. It translates to CSARVGTNTGELFF. The chain links TRBV20-1 to TRBJ2-2; TRBD1 or TRBD2 may be the D gene (5 bases each). V dropped 3 bases and J dropped 2 bases, with 10 bases sitting between them. The germline V gene has CDR1 DFQATT and CDR2 SNEGSKA (reference sequence). This CDR3 has 14 amino acids.

This clonotype was picked up many times. This chain uses TRBV28 with TRBJ1-2; 11 bases align to TRBD1. Germline V gives CDR1 MDHEN, CDR2 SYDVKM. The CDR3 runs to 13 residues. V trimming: 6 bases; J trimming: 7 bases; junction bases outside the gene matches: 4. The CDR3 DNA reads as TGTGCCAGCAGCCGGACAGGGGGCATTGGCTACACCTTC. Translated: CASSRTGGIGYTF.

This chain connects TRBV14 to TRBJ2-7; the D gene is possibly TRBD2 (6 bases). CDR1 is SGHDN, CDR2 FVKESK, per germline. The V gene lost 1 base and the J gene lost 2 bases, with 12 bases spanning the gap. The CDR3 has 15 amino acids. Here the CDR3 DNA reads TGTGCCAGCAGCCAAGGGGGACTCATAGCCTACGAGCAGTACTTC. It is translated as CASSQGGLIAYEQYF.

This clonotype has ten or more counts. Written as DNA, the CDR3 is TGTGCCAGCAGTAAGCGGGGGGGCCTAGAGACCCAGTACTTC. Its translation is CASSKRGGLETQYF. The chain carries TRBV28 and TRBJ2-5, with 10 bases lining up with TRBD2. Germline-derived CDR1 and CDR2 are MDHEN and SYDVKM. V was pared by 5 bases and J by 4 bases, with 4 bases of the junction left unmatched. This CDR3 is built from 14 residues.